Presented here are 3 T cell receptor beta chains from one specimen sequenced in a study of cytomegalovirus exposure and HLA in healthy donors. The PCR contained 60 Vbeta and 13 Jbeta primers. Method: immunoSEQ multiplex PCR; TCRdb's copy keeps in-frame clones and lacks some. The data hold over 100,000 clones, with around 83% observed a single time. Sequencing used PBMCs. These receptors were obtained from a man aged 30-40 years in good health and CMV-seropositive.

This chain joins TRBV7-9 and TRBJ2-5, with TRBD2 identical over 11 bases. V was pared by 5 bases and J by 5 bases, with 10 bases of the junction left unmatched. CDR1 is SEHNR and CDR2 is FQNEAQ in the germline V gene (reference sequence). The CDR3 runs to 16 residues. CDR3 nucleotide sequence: TGTGCCAGCAGCCCGGGACTAGCGGCTTTCCAGGAGACCCAGTACTTC. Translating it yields CASSPGLAAFQETQYF.

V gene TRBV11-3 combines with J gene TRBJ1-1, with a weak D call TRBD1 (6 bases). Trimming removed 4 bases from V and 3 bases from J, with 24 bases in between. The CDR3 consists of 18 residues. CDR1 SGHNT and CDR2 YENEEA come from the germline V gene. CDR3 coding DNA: TGTGCCAGCAGCTCCTTCGGTGTATGGGGCAAGGGGGACACTGAAGCTTTCTTT. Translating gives CASSSFGVWGKGDTEAFF. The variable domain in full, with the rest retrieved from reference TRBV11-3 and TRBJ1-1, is EAGVVQSPRYKIIEKKQPVAFWCNPISGHNTLYWYLQNLGQGPELLIRYENEEAVDDSQLPKDRFSAERLKGVDSTLKIQPAELGDSAVYLCASSSFGVWGKGDTEAFFGQGTRLTVV.

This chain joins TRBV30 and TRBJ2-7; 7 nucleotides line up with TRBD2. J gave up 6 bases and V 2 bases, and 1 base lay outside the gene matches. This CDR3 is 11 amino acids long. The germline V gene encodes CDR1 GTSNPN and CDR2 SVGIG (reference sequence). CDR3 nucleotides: TGTGCCTGGAGTTGGGGGGGCGAGCAGTACTTC. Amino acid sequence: CAWSWGGEQYF. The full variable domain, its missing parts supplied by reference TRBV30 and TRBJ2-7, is SQTIHQWPATLVQPVGSPLSLECTVEGTSNPNLYWYRQAAGRGLQLLFYSVGIGQISSEVPQNLSASRPQDRQFILSSKKLLLSDSGFYLCAWSWGGEQYFGPGTRLTVT.